This T cell receptor beta chain derives from a study of response to subunit inactivated influenza vaccine. The V gene lost 5 bases and the J gene lost 3 bases, with 11 bases spanning the gap. The germline V gene has CDR1 SGHVS and CDR2 FQNEAQ. The CDR3 runs to 14 residues. MiXCR was run by TCRdb on the RT-PCR reads, yielding one entry per CDR3 protein. The sample consists of around 520,000 distinct CDR3 sequences, around 25% of them appearing once. Study-wide findings and caveats: Authors suggested seasonal influenza vaccinations each recruit few new T cells.

This clonotype was counted only a few times. The antigen remains unidentified. The chain uses TRBV7-8 and TRBJ2-1; no clear D gene. The TCR comes from a man aged 45 to 65 who received an inactivated influenza vaccine. This sample comprised CD4+ T cells sorted from PBMCs, obtained approximately 5 days after vaccination. The CDR3 sequence is CASSPRTDYNEQFF. The CDR3 region has the DNA TGTGCCAGCAGCCCCCGCACAGACTACAATGAGCAGTTCTTC.